The clone carrying this TCR beta chain was picked up one time. The target antigen is unknown. The sample belongs to a study of beta chain features in type 1 diabetes. Overall study: Healthy donors and patients had similar age, gender and cell yields.

Using CD45RO/CCR7/CD25/CD127/CD95/CD27, CD4+ naive, central memory, regulatory and stem cell-like memory cells were sorted. Each of the sorted populations had a purity greater than 95%. Expressed TCRB transcripts got sequenced, as all isolated RNA was reverse transcribed. Naive, central memory and regulatory T cell samples came to a mean of approximately 3.3 million reads. Clones were sequenced by immunoSEQ multiplex PCR, and TCRdb holds only the in-frame ones, with some missing. Of a few hundred thousand clones in the sample, more than 15% were seen once. V was clipped by 0 bases and J by 6 bases; unmatched bases: 6. The CDR3 contains 15 residues. Germline CDR1 is SGDLS and CDR2 is YYNGEE. Study results and caveats: Across all four CD4+ subsets, people with type 1 diabetes showed modestly shorter TCRB CDR3s.

The sequenced material came from naive CD4+ T cells from blood. The receptor was isolated from a young man with type 1 diabetes. The chain combines TRBV9 with TRBJ1-5, with 7 bases fitting TRBD1. Written as DNA, the CDR3 is TGTGCCAGCAGCGTAGGAGGGGGCGCCGGTCAGCCCCAGCATTTT. It translates to CASSVGGGAGQPQHF.